One sample yielded the 13 T cell receptor beta chains listed below, sequenced in a study of CD8+CD57+ T cells in acquired aplastic anemia. Genomic DNA provided the template from which TCR beta VDJ and CDR3 profiles were obtained. MiXCR, run by TCRdb on the reads, gives a single entry per CDR3 protein. The sample gives just over 400,000 distinct CDR3 sequences, 65% to 80% of which show up once; around 4% is in the top ten. Sample: sorted CD4+, CD8+, or CD8+CD57+ T cells (not recorded which) from PBMCs. The source of these receptors is a human donor in good health, serving as a control.

The chain carries TRBV25-1 and TRBJ2-7; the D gene is possibly TRBD1 (6 bases). V dropped 4 bases and J dropped 2 bases, with 15 bases sitting between them. CDR1 is MGHDK, CDR2 SYGVNS, per germline. This CDR3 comprises 15 residues. The CDR3 sequence: CASSGRDTSTYEQYF. The CDR3 DNA reads as TGTGCCAGCAGTGGTCGGGACACATCTACCTACGAGCAGTACTTC.

This clonotype was seen only a few times. No DNA is shown, since the ends of the CDR3 on it are uncertain; the CDR3 is the one TCRdb lists. V is TRBV25-1 and J is TRBJ2-3; TRBD1 reflects the table's D call only, with no check against the DNA. 17 amino acids form the CDR3, both terminal residues included. Germline CDR1 and CDR2: MGHDK and SYGVNS. CDR3 sequence: CACSARDDGGRIDTQYF.

The CDR3 DNA is TGCGCCAGCAGCTGGGCGACAGGGGACTACGAGCAGTACTTC. It translates to CASSWATGDYEQYF. The rearrangement uses TRBV5-1 and TRBJ2-7; 8 nucleotides agree with TRBD1. Trimming at V came to 3 bases and at J to 3 bases, leaving 5 bases not matched to a gene. The CDR3 loop spans 14 amino acids. Germline assignment: CDR1 SGHRS and CDR2 YFSETQ.

Worth noting for this clonotype: Just one base apart from a much larger clone, this may be a read error. This chain uses TRBV4-3 with TRBJ1-6; D perhaps matches TRBD1 (6 bases). Deletions cut 1 base from V and 8 bases from J, with 18 bases between. Germline values: CDR1 LGHNA, CDR2 YSLEER. The CDR3 runs to 17 residues. CDR3 sequence (DNA): TGCGCCAGCAGCCAAGGTCACGGCAGGGGTTTGGATTCACCCCTCCACTTT. This translates into CASSQGHGRGLDSPLHF.

The V call is TRBV5-1, the J call TRBJ2-5; D assignment may be TRBD1 or TRBD2 (5 bases each). The CDR3 runs to 14 residues. Germline-derived CDR1 and CDR2 are SGHRS and YFSETQ. Trimming took 0 bases from V and 7 from J, leaving 13 bases between them. In nucleotides, the CDR3 is TGCGCCAGCAGCTTGGGAGGGGCTAGGGTGACCCAGTACTTC. The encoded protein is CASSLGGARVTQYF. The full variable domain, in which reference TRBV5-1 and TRBJ2-5 provide the parts outside the CDR3, is KAGVTQTPRYLIKTRGQQVTLSCSPISGHRSVSWYQQTPGQGLQFLFEYFSETQRNKGNFPGRFSGRQFSNSRSEMNVSTLELGDSALYLCASSLGGARVTQYFGPGTRLLVL.

The V gene is TRBV7-6, the J gene TRBJ2-7; tentative D call: TRBD2 (6 bases). V lost 4 bases and J lost 12, with 25 bases in between. Germline V gene data show CDR1 as SGHVS and CDR2 as FNYEAQ. The CDR3 extends over 15 amino acids. This CDR3 reads CASSSGPGAGYLRYF. CDR3 coding DNA: TGTGCCAGCAGCTCGGGGCCCGGGGCGGGGTACCTGCGGTACTTC.

The chain is built from TRBV20-1 and TRBJ1-6; D not resolved. The CDR3 sequence is 12 residues long. V lost 6 bases, J lost 13 bases, and 16 bases lay in between. Germline loops: CDR1 DFQATT, CDR2 SNEGSKA (reference sequence). Here the CDR3 reads CSAIDPRQPLHF. The CDR3 DNA is TGCAGTGCGATAGATCCTAGGCAGCCCCTCCACTTT.

This chain uses TRBV20-1 with TRBJ2-1, with D unclear. This CDR3 region has 13 residues. V lost 3 bases to trimming and J lost 8 bases, with 14 bases between them. The germline V gene has CDR1 DFQATT and CDR2 SNEGSKA (reference sequence). CDR3 amino acids: CSASSIRTDEQFF. As DNA, the CDR3 is TGCAGTGCTAGCTCCATCAGGACCGATGAGCAGTTCTTC.

The J gene is TRBJ1-2, the V gene TRBV4-3; the match to TRBD1 covers 9 bases. J was trimmed by 6 bases and V by 3 bases; bases with no gene match: 8. Looked up from germline, CDR1 is LGHNA and CDR2 is YSLEER. This CDR3 is 15 amino acids long. The CDR3 DNA reads as TGCGCCAGCAGCCAGTCGGGACAGGGAGGTGATGGCTACACCTTC. The encoded protein is CASSQSGQGGDGYTF.

The gene calls are TRBV7-9 and TRBJ2-7; TRBD1 might be the D (6 bases). This CDR3 comprises 11 residues. Trimming cost V 5 bases and J 10 bases, with 12 bases left between them. CDR1 and CDR2 (germline): SEHNR, FQNEAQ (reference sequence). Here the CDR3 DNA reads TGTGCCAGCAGCCGGGACAACAATCAGTACTTC. Its protein is CASSRDNNQYF.

To note about this clonotype: At one boundary the junction diverges from the germline segment, which might be a read error. The genes are TRBV10-3 and TRBJ1-1; D gene uncertain. Germline V lookup: CDR1 ENHRY, CDR2 SYGVKD. This CDR3 region has 14 residues. The CDR3 nucleotides are TGCGCCATCATTGTCGCCGTAAGCTCCTCTGAAGCTTTCTTT. Its translation is CAIIVAVSSSEAFF.

In the case of this clonotype: The conserved phenylalanine or tryptophan normally closing the CDR3 is absent here, so this likely arose from a read error. The DNA is left out, because the CDR3 cannot be placed on it with certainty; the CDR3 is given as TCRdb lists it. The chain's CDR3 is CASSSGQGTPGAN. The chain employs TRBV7-2 and TRBJ1-1; TRBD1 was called by the table and not checked on the DNA. CDR1 and CDR2 (germline): SGHTA, FQGNSA. The CDR3 adds up to 13 amino acids, both ends counted.

This clonotype occurred many times. This chain links TRBV19 with TRBJ2-3; TRBD2 agrees at 11 bases. CDR3 size: 16 residues. The junction had 8 bases not matched to a gene; V was cut back by 5 bases and J by 4 bases. Germline V CDR1 and CDR2: LNHDA, SQIVND (reference sequence). The CDR3 reads CASSPGTSGGPDTQYF. In nucleotides, the CDR3 is TGTGCCAGTAGTCCCGGGACTAGCGGCGGGCCAGATACGCAGTATTTT.